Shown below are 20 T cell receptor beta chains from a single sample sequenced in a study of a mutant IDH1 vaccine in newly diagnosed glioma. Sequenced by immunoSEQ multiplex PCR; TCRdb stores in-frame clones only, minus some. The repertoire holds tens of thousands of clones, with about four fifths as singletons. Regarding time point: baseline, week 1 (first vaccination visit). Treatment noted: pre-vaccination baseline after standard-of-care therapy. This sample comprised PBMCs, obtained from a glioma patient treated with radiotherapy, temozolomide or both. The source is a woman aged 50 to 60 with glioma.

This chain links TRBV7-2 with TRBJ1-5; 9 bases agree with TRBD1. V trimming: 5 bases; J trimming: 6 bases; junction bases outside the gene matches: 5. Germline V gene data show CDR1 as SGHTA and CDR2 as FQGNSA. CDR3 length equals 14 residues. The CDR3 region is CASSPDRGGQPQHF. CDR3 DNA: TGTGCCAGCAGCCCGGACAGGGGCGGTCAGCCCCAGCATTTT.

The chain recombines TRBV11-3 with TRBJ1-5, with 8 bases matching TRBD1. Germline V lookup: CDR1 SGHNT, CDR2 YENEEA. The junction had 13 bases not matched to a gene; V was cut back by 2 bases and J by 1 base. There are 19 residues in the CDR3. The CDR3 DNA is TGTGCCAGCAGCTTATCCTCCGGGACAGGACTAGGGAGCAATCAGCCCCAGCATTTT. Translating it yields CASSLSSGTGLGSNQPQHF.

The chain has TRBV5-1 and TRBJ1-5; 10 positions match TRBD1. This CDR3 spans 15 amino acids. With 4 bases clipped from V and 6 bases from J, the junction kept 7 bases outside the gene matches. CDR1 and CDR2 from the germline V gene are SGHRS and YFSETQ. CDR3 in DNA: TGCGCCAGCAGCCCGACAGGGGGCGAAGGTCAGCCCCAGCATTTT. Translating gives CASSPTGGEGQPQHF.

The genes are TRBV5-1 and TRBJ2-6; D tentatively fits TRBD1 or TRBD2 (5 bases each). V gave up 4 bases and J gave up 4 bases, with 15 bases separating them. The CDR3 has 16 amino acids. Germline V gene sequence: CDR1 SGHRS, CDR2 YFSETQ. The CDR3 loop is CASSKDGTSGANVLTF. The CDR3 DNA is TGCGCCAGCAGCAAAGACGGGACCTCAGGGGCCAACGTCCTGACTTTC.

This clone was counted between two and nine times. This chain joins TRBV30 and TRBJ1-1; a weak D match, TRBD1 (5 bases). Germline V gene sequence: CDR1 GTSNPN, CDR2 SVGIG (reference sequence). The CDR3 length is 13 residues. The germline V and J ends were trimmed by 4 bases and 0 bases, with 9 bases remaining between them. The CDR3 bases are TGTGCCTGGATCCTCAGGGTGAACACTGAAGCTTTCTTT. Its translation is CAWILRVNTEAFF.

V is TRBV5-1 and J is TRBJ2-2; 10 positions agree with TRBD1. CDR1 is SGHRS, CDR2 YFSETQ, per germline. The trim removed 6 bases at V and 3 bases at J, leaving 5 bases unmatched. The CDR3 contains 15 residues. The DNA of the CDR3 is TGCGCCAGCACGCCAGGGACAGGGGACACCGGGGAGCTGTTTTTT. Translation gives CASTPGTGDTGELFF.

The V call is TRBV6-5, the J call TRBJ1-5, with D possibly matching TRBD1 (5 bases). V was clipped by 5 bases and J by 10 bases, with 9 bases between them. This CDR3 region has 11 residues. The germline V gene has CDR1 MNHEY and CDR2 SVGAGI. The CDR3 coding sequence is TGTGCCAGCAGTCCAGGGTTTCCCCAGCATTTT. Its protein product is CASSPGFPQHF.

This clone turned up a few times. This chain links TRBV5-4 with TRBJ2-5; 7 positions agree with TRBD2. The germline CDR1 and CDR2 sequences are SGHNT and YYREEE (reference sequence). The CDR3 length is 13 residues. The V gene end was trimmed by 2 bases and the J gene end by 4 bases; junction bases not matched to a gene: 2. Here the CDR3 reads CASSFGGLETQYF. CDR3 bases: TGTGCCAGCAGCTTCGGGGGGTTAGAGACCCAGTACTTC.

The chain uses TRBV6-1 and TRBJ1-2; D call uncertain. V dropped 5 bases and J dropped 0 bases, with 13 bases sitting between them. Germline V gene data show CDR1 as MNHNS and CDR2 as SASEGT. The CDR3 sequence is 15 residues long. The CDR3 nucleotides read TGTGCCAGCAGTTCGAGCCGGGTTCCTAACTATGGCTACACCTTC. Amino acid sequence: CASSSSRVPNYGYTF.

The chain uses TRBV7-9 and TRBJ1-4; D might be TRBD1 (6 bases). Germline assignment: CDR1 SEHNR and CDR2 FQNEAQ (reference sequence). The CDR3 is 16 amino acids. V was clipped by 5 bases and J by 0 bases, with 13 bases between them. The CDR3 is CASSRWDTATNEKLFF. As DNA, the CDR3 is TGTGCCAGCAGCAGATGGGACACTGCAACTAATGAAAAACTGTTTTTT.

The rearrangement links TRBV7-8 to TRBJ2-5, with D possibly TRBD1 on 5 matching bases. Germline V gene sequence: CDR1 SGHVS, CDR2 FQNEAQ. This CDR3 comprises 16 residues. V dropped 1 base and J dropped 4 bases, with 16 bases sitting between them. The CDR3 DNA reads TGTGCCAGCAGCTTAGAAGGGCTCAGGGATGCAGAGACCCAGTACTTC. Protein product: CASSLEGLRDAETQYF.

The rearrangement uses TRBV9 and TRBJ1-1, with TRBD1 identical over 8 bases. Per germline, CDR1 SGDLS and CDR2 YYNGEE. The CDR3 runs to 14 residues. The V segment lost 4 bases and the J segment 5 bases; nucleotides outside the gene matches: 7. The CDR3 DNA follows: TGTGCCAGCAGCCCCGAGGACAGGGCAACTGAAGCTTTCTTT. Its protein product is CASSPEDRATEAFF.

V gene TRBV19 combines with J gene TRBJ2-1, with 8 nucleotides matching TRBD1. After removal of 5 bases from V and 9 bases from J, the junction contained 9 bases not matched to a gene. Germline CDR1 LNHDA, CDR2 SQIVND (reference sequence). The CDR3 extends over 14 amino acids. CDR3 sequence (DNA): TGTGCCAGTAGTCGGGTGCAGGGGGCGCTTGAGCAGTTCTTC. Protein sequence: CASSRVQGALEQFF.

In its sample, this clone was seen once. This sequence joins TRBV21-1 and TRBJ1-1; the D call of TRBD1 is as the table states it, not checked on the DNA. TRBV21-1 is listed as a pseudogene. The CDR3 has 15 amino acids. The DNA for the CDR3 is TGTGCCAGCAGCACCTTACAGGGGGCGAACACTGAAGCTTTCTTT. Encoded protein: CASSTLQGANTEAFF.

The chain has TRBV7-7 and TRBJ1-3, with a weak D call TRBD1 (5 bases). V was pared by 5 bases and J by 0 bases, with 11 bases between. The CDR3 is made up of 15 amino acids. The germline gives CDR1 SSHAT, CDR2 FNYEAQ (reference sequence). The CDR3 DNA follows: TGTGCCAGCAGCCCGGGGACGGACTCTGGAAACACCATATATTTT. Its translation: CASSPGTDSGNTIYF. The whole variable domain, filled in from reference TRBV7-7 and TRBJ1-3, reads GAGVSQSPRYKVTKRGQDVTLRCDPISSHATLYWYQQALGQGPEFLTYFNYEAQPDKSGLPSDRFSAERPEGSISTLTIQRTEQRDSAMYRCASSPGTDSGNTIYFGEGSWLTVV.

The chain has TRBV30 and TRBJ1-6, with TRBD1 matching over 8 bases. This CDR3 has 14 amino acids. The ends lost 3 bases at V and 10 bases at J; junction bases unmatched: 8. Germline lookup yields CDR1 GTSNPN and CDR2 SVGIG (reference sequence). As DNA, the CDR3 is TGTGCCTGGAGAGCAGGACAGGGTAGATCACCCCTCCACTTT. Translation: CAWRAGQGRSPLHF.

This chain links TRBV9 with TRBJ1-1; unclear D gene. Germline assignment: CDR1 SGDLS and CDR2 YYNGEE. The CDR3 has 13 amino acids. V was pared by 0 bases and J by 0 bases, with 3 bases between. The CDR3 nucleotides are TGTGCCAGCAGCGTAGACCTGAACACTGAAGCTTTCTTT. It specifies CASSVDLNTEAFF. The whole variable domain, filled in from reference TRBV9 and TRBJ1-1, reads DSGVTQTPKHLITATGQRVTLRCSPRSGDLSVYWYQQSLDQGLQFLIQYYNGEERAKGNILERFSAQQFPDLHSELNLSSLELGDSALYFCASSVDLNTEAFFGQGTRLTVV.

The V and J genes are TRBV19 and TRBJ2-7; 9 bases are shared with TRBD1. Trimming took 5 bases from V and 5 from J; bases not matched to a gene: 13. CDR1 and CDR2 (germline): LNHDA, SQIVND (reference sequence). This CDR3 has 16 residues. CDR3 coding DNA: TGTGCCAGTAGTTCGCGGGACAGGGATTGGGTCAACGAGCAGTACTTC. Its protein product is CASSSRDRDWVNEQYF.

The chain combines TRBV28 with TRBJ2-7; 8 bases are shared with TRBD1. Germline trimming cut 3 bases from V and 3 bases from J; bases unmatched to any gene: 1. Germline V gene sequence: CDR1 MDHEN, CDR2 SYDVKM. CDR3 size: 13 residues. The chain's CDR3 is CASSLGQDYEQYF. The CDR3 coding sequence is TGTGCCAGCAGTTTGGGACAGGACTACGAGCAGTACTTC.

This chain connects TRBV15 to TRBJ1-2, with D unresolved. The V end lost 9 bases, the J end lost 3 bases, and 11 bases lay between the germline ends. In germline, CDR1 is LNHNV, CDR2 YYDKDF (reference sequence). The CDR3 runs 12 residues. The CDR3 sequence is CATGSGYYGYTF. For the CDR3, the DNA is TGTGCCACGGGAAGTGGGTACTATGGCTACACCTTC.